These 30 T cell receptor beta chains originate from one sample sequenced in a study of cytomegalovirus exposure and HLA in healthy donors. PCR involved 60 Vbeta and 13 Jbeta primers. Produced via immunoSEQ multiplex PCR; TCRdb's table is partial and in-frame only. Its listing shows 45,000 or so clones. The sequenced sample consisted of PBMCs. These receptor sequences come from a male donor in good health and CMV-seronegative.

The chain joins TRBV6-5 to TRBJ2-7; 7 bases match TRBD2. This CDR3 has 15 residues. V lost 4 bases, J lost 2 bases, and 8 bases stayed unmatched. The germline CDR1 and CDR2 sequences are MNHEY and SVGAGI. As DNA, the CDR3 is TGTGCCAGCAGTTCAGGGACTATCCTTCCCTACGAGCAGTACTTC. Translated, it gives CASSSGTILPYEQYF.

The chain combines TRBV5-4 with TRBJ1-4; 9 bases are a match to TRBD1. Germline V CDR1 and CDR2: SGHNT, YYREEE (reference sequence). The junction had 6 bases not matched to a gene; V was cut back by 4 bases and J by 5 bases. This CDR3 comprises 15 residues. The CDR3 spells CASSTPGQGNEKLFF. DNA for the CDR3: TGTGCCAGCAGCACCCCGGGACAGGGAAATGAAAAACTGTTTTTT.

The CDR3 here is CASSFPRSGDDYNEQFF. CDR3 coding DNA: TGTGCCAGCAGCTTTCCGAGGAGCGGGGACGACTACAATGAGCAGTTCTTC. V usage is TRBV7-3 and J usage is TRBJ2-1, with 7 bases matching TRBD2. J gave up 3 bases and V 3 bases, and 11 bases lay outside the gene matches. The V gene's germline CDR1 is SGHTA and CDR2 FQGTGA. This CDR3 comprises 17 residues.

This chain connects TRBV10-3 to TRBJ1-1, with 8 bases matching TRBD1. The CDR3 sequence is 14 residues long. In germline, CDR1 is ENHRY, CDR2 SYGVKD. The junction had 7 bases not matched to a gene; V was cut back by 10 bases and J by 0 bases. CDR3 sequence (DNA): TGTGCCACTTCACAGGGGGGAGTGAACACTGAAGCTTTCTTT. Translating it yields CATSQGGVNTEAFF.

The chain carries TRBV9 and TRBJ2-3, with 8 bases aligning to TRBD2. CDR3 length equals 16 residues. CDR1 is SGDLS and CDR2 is YYNGEE in the germline V gene. The trim removed 0 bases at V and 4 bases at J, leaving 7 bases unmatched. The CDR3 spells CASSVVYGGAADTQYF. DNA for the CDR3: TGTGCCAGCAGCGTAGTGTACGGGGGGGCGGCAGATACGCAGTATTTT.

The chain carries TRBV25-1 and TRBJ2-1; no definite D call. Trimming removed 3 bases at V and 4 bases at J, with 13 bases between. Germline V gene data show CDR1 as MGHDK and CDR2 as SYGVNS. The CDR3 is made up of 15 amino acids. CDR3 sequence (DNA): TGTGCCAGCAGTGATCTCGTTTCCTCTTACAATGAGCAGTTCTTC. This encodes CASSDLVSSYNEQFF.

This chain uses TRBV29-1 with TRBJ1-3, with 9 bases lining up with TRBD1. V was clipped by 7 bases and J by 11 bases; unmatched bases: 6. This CDR3 has 11 residues. The V gene's germline CDR1 is SQVTM and CDR2 ANQGSEA. CDR3 nucleotides: TGCAGCGCCGAGGGACAGGGCGCCATATATTTT. This sequence encodes CSAEGQGAIYF.

For the CDR3, the DNA is TGTGCCAGCAGTGACCCGACAGAGAACACTGAAGCTTTCTTT. Translating gives CASSDPTENTEAFF. The J gene is TRBJ1-1, the V gene TRBV25-1; a weak D match, TRBD1 (5 bases). V was trimmed by 3 bases and J by 1 base, leaving 9 bases between them. Germline V gene sequence: CDR1 MGHDK, CDR2 SYGVNS. The CDR3 covers 14 residues.

This chain uses TRBV4-1 with TRBJ2-1; TRBD1 might be the D (6 bases). The CDR3 is 18 residues long. Germline CDR1 is MGHRA and CDR2 is YSYEKL. The germline V and J ends were trimmed by 2 bases and 0 bases, with 17 bases remaining between them. For the CDR3, the DNA is TGCGCCAGCAGCCAAATTTTCAGGGGATCGAGCTCCTACAATGAGCAGTTCTTC. This encodes CASSQIFRGSSSYNEQFF.

The chain recombines TRBV29-1 with TRBJ2-7; 8 positions match TRBD1. J lost 2 bases, V lost 2 bases, and 8 bases had no gene match. CDR3 length: 15 amino acids. From germline, CDR1 is SQVTM and CDR2 ANQGSEA. The CDR3 spells CSVELGTGTTYEQYF. The CDR3 DNA is TGCAGCGTTGAACTTGGGACAGGAACTACCTACGAGCAGTACTTC.

As DNA, the CDR3 is TGTGCCAGCAGCCAAGACAAGACATCCAACACCGGGGAGCTGTTTTTT. This encodes CASSQDKTSNTGELFF. The chain joins TRBV4-2 to TRBJ2-2; D gene unclear. The V gene lost 0 bases and the J gene lost 2 bases, with 10 bases spanning the gap. The germline V gene encodes CDR1 LGHNA and CDR2 YNFKEQ. The CDR3 covers 16 residues.

This rearrangement joins TRBV9 to TRBJ2-7; 7 nucleotides agree with TRBD1. Germline CDR1 SGDLS, CDR2 YYNGEE. CDR3 length: 15 residues. V dropped 4 bases and J dropped 3; count of bases not matched to a gene: 10. The DNA for the CDR3 is TGTGCCAGCAGCCCCCGCCCTGGACAGGTCTACGAGCAGTACTTC. Protein product: CASSPRPGQVYEQYF.

This chain joins TRBV5-4 and TRBJ2-1; 9 bases fit TRBD1. After removal of 4 bases from V and 6 bases from J, the junction contained 5 bases not matched to a gene. The V gene's germline CDR1 is SGHNT and CDR2 YYREEE (reference sequence). The CDR3 length is 14 residues. In nucleotides, the CDR3 is TGTGCCAGCAGCAAGGGACAGGGTTTCAATGAGCAGTTCTTC. Amino acids: CASSKGQGFNEQFF.

The rearrangement joins TRBV7-9 to TRBJ2-1, with TRBD2 matching 12 bases. V lost 4 bases to trimming and J lost 8 bases; unmatched junction nucleotides: 6. Looked up from germline, CDR1 is SEHNR and CDR2 is FQNEAQ (reference sequence). The CDR3 consists of 15 residues. The CDR3 here is CASSSWTSGEDEQFF. The DNA of the CDR3 is TGTGCCAGCAGCTCCTGGACTAGCGGGGAGGATGAGCAGTTCTTC.

V gene TRBV6-1 combines with J gene TRBJ2-7; TRBD1 agrees at 8 bases. The CDR3 consists of 18 residues. V lost 4 bases and J lost 1; bases outside the gene matches: 15. The germline gives CDR1 MNHNS, CDR2 SASEGT. The CDR3 protein is CASSGRTGSIWGSYEQYF. For the CDR3, the DNA is TGTGCCAGCAGTGGCCGGACAGGGTCGATTTGGGGGTCCTACGAGCAGTACTTC.

V gene TRBV13 combines with J gene TRBJ1-1, with D perhaps matching TRBD1 (6 bases). CDR1 and CDR2 from the germline V gene are PRHDT and FYEKMQ (reference sequence). The CDR3 runs 14 residues. V was clipped by 6 bases and J by 4 bases, with 15 bases between them. CDR3 residues: CASRGKKGVTEAFF. The CDR3 DNA follows: TGTGCCAGCAGGGGCAAAAAGGGGGTCACTGAAGCTTTCTTT.

The chain is built from TRBV4-1 and TRBJ1-2, with a weak D call TRBD1 (6 bases). The CDR3 is 13 amino acids. The V end lost 2 bases, the J end lost 8 bases, and 12 bases lay between the germline ends. Germline assignment: CDR1 MGHRA and CDR2 YSYEKL. The CDR3 DNA reads as TGCGCCAGCAGCCAACCGGGGGGCCTCGGCTACACCTTC. Its protein product is CASSQPGGLGYTF.

The chain employs TRBV7-3 and TRBJ1-2; 8 bases agree with TRBD1. CDR1 SGHTA and CDR2 FQGTGA come from the germline V gene. The CDR3 contains 15 residues. Trimming took 0 bases from V and 2 from J; bases not matched to a gene: 2. The CDR3 spells CASSLTPGGNYGYTF. CDR3 DNA sequence: TGTGCCAGCAGCTTAACTCCAGGGGGCAACTATGGCTACACCTTC. The whole variable domain, remainder taken from reference TRBV7-3 and TRBJ1-2, is GAGVSQTPSNKVTEKGKYVELRCDPISGHTALYWYRQSLGQGPEFLIYFQGTGAADDSGLPNDRFFAVRPEGSVSTLKIQRTERGDSAVYLCASSLTPGGNYGYTFGSGTRLTVV.

The gene calls are TRBV5-1 and TRBJ2-3; 8 bases are shared with TRBD1. The CDR3 length is 17 residues. Germline CDR1 is SGHRS and CDR2 is YFSETQ. Losses at the gene ends were 0 bases for V and 7 bases for J; bases not matched to a gene: 13. The CDR3 protein is CASSLALRTGTINTQYF. CDR3 in DNA: TGCGCCAGCAGCTTGGCCCTTCGGACAGGGACAATTAATACGCAGTATTTT.

DNA for the CDR3: TGTGCCTGGAGTGTAGGGGGATCTGGGGCCAACGTCCTGACTTTC. Its protein product is CAWSVGGSGANVLTF. This rearrangement joins TRBV30 to TRBJ2-6; possible D gene TRBD1, 6 bases. Germline values: CDR1 GTSNPN, CDR2 SVGIG (reference sequence). V was cut by 0 bases and J by 1 base, with 7 bases left in between. CDR3 length equals 15 residues.

The V and J genes are TRBV4-1 and TRBJ2-7, with D tentatively TRBD2 (5 bases). There are 16 residues in the CDR3. Per the germline V gene, CDR1 is MGHRA and CDR2 is YSYEKL. V was pared by 1 base and J by 3 bases, with 16 bases between. CDR3 in DNA: TGCGCCAGCAGCCAAGTTATATCGGCGGGCAACTACGAGCAGTACTTC. This sequence encodes CASSQVISAGNYEQYF.

The CDR3 loop reads CASSPHPTGRAGELFF. The DNA of the CDR3 is TGTGCCAGCAGTCCCCACCCGACAGGGCGGGCCGGGGAGCTGTTTTTT. The chain joins TRBV28 to TRBJ2-2; 7 bases align to TRBD1. Germline V gene lookup returns CDR1 MDHEN and CDR2 SYDVKM. The trim removed 5 bases at V and 6 bases at J, leaving 12 bases unmatched. The CDR3 is 16 residues long.

The chain employs TRBV4-1 and TRBJ2-5, with TRBD2 matching over 12 bases. The germline V gene has CDR1 MGHRA and CDR2 YSYEKL. The CDR3 runs 17 residues. The V gene end was trimmed by 2 bases and the J gene end by 2 bases; junction bases not matched to a gene: 6. The CDR3: CASSQLAGGKNQETQYF. Written as DNA, the CDR3 is TGCGCCAGCAGCCAACTAGCGGGGGGGAAAAATCAAGAGACCCAGTACTTC.

The J gene is TRBJ2-7, the V gene TRBV5-1, with a tentative D call TRBD1 (6 bases). Germline assignment: CDR1 SGHRS and CDR2 YFSETQ. The CDR3 has 13 amino acids. V shed 4 bases and J shed 6 bases, with 14 bases lying between them. CDR3 protein: CASSRDKFGEQYF. The CDR3, as DNA: TGCGCCAGCAGCAGGGACAAATTCGGCGAGCAGTACTTC.

The rearrangement joins TRBV6-4 to TRBJ2-3, with 9 bases that match TRBD2. V was pared by 2 bases and J by 5 bases, with 5 bases of the junction left unmatched. Looked up from germline, CDR1 is MRHNA and CDR2 is SNTAGT. The CDR3 covers 15 residues. CDR3 DNA sequence: TGTGCCAGCAGTGACGTGCGGGGGGGCCAAGATACGCAGTATTTT. This gives the protein CASSDVRGGQDTQYF.

V usage is TRBV7-8 and J usage is TRBJ2-2; D call uncertain. V dropped 4 bases and J dropped 4 bases, with 13 bases sitting between them. Germline CDR1 SGHVS, CDR2 FQNEAQ. CDR3 length: 15 amino acids. CDR3 sequence reads: CASSSIGVGTGELFF. For the CDR3, the DNA is TGTGCCAGCAGCTCTATTGGAGTCGGCACCGGGGAGCTGTTTTTT.

The J gene is TRBJ2-1, the V gene TRBV13, with D tentatively TRBD2 (6 bases). Germline CDR1 is PRHDT and CDR2 is FYEKMQ (reference sequence). V gave up 1 base and J gave up 5 bases, with 18 bases separating them. This CDR3 is built from 17 residues. The CDR3 here is CASSLALGLSVDNEQFF. Written as DNA, the CDR3 is TGTGCCAGCAGCTTAGCCCTGGGACTTTCAGTCGACAATGAGCAGTTCTTC.

The chain has TRBV25-1 and TRBJ1-1; tentative D call: TRBD1 (5 bases). The CDR3 extends over 11 amino acids. Germline CDR1 MGHDK, CDR2 SYGVNS. V was shortened by 7 bases and J by 6 bases, with 9 bases between the two germline ends. CDR3 sequence (DNA): TGTGCCAGCACAGGGTTGGCTGAAGCTTTCTTT. It codes for CASTGLAEAFF.

The J gene is TRBJ2-7, the V gene TRBV7-9, with 7 bases identical to TRBD1. Germline V CDR1 and CDR2: SEHNR, FQNEAQ (reference sequence). The CDR3 sequence is 14 residues long. With V trimmed by 1 base and J by 2 bases, 2 bases remained unmatched. The CDR3 DNA reads TGTGCCAGCAGCTTAGGGGACAGACCCTACGAGCAGTACTTC. Translated, it gives CASSLGDRPYEQYF. The full variable domain, completed using reference TRBV7-9 and TRBJ2-7, is DTGVSQNPRHKITKRGQNVTFRCDPISEHNRLYWYRQTLGQGPEFLTYFQNEAQLEKSRLLSDRFSAERPKGSFSTLEIQRTEQGDSAMYLCASSLGDRPYEQYFGPGTRLTVT.

The chain is built from TRBV7-3 and TRBJ2-1; 7 positions match TRBD1. The CDR3 covers 13 residues. Trimming took 3 bases from V and 12 from J; bases not matched to a gene: 8. Germline values: CDR1 SGHTA, CDR2 FQGTGA. The DNA for the CDR3 is TGTGCCAGCAGCTTTCAATCGACAGGGAGGCAGTTCTTC. Its protein is CASSFQSTGRQFF. The full variable domain, rest sourced from reference TRBV7-3 and TRBJ2-1, is GAGVSQTPSNKVTEKGKYVELRCDPISGHTALYWYRQSLGQGPEFLIYFQGTGAADDSGLPNDRFFAVRPEGSVSTLKIQRTERGDSAVYLCASSFQSTGRQFFGPGTRLTVL.